This T cell receptor (beta chain) was found in a study of CD8+CD57+ T cells in acquired aplastic anemia. This clonotype appeared many times. Investigators profiled TCR beta VDJ and CDR3 from genomic DNA template. TCRdb analysed the reads with MiXCR anew, one entry per CDR3 protein. This table holds roughly 200,000 distinct CDR3 sequences, over 55% found once. From germline, CDR1 is SNHLY and CDR2 FYNNEI. The V and J ends lost 4 bases and 2 bases, in that order; junction bases with no gene match: 4. The CDR3 runs to 14 residues. The chain joins TRBV2 to TRBJ1-2, with TRBD1 matching over 7 bases. This clonotype originated in a human donor in good health. Sequenced material: sorted CD4+, CD8+, or CD8+CD57+ T cells (not recorded which) from PBMCs. CDR3 nucleotide sequence: TGTGCCAGCAGTGGGGGGACAGTAAACTATGGCTACACCTTC. It yields the protein CASSGGTVNYGYTF.